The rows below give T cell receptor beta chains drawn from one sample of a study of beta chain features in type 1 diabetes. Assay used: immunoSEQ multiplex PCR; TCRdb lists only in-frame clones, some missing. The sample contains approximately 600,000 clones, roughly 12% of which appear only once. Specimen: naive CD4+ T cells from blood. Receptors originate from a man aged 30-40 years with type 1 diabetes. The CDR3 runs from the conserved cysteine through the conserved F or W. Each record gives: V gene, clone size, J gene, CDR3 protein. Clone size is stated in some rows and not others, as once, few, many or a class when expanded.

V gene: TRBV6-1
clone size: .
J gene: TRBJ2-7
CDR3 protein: CASSAWDRENEQYF

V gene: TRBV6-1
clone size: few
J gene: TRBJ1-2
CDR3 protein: CASSEWPSGGYTF

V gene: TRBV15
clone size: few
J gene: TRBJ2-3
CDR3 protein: CATSRDGLAGVTDTQYF

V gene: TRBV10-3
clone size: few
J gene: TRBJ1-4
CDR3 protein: CAIRQNLNEKLFF

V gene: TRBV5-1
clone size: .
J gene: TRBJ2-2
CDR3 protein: CASSRHMNTGELFF

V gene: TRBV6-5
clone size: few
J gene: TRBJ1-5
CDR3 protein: CASSYPVTGNNQPQHF

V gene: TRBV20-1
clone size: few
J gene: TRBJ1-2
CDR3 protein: CSVPYYGYTF

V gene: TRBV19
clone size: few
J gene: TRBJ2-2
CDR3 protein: CASRKENTGELFF

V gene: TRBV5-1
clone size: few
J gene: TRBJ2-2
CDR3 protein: CASSLGGNTGELFF

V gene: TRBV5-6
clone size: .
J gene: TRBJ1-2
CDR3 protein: CASSLAVSVPYGYTF

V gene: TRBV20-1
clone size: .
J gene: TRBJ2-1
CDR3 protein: CSAPRQATQFF

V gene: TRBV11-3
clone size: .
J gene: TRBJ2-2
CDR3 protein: CASKRGNTGELFF

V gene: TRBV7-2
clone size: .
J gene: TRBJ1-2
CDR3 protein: CASSLAVVQENYGYTF

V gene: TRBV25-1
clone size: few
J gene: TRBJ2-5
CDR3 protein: CASSEQGGGQETQYF

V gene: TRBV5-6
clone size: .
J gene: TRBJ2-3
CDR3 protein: CASSPGLAGRTDTQYF

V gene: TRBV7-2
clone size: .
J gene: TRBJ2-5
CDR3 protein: CASSLLPLTSSQYF

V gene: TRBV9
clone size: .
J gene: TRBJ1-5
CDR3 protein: CASSVDGYSNQPQHF

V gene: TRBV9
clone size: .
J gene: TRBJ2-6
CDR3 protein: CASSVIGSGANVLTF

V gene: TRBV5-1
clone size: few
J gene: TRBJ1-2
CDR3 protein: CASSPRGSTGGYTF

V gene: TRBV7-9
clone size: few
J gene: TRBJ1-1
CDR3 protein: CASSRRQAMNTEAFF

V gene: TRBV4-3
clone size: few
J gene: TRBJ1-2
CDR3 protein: CASSQAPGNGYTF

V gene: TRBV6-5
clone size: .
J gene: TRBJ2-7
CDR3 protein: CASSRTGTAYEQYF

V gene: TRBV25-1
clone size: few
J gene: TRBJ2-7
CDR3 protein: CASSENYEQYF

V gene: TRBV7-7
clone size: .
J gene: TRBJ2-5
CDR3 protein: CASSLVGSQGETQYF

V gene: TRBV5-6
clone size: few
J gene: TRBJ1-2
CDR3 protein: CASSLDFVGQDGYTF

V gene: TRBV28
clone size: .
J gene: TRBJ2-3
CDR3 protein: CASSPGGLAGGTDTQYF

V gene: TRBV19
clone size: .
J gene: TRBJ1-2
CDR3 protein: CASSTRKDRFYGYTF

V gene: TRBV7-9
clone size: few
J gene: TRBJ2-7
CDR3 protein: CASTKQGATAYEQYF

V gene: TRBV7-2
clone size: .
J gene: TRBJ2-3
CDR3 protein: CASSFRSSTDTQYF

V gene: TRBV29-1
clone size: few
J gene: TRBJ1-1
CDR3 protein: CSVLGSGDEAFF

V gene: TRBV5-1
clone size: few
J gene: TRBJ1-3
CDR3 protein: CASSLAGPSGNTIYF

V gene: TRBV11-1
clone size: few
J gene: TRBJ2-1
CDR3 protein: CASSLVSSYNEQFF

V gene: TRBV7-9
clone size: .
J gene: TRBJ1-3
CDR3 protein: CASSSGFNSGNTIYF

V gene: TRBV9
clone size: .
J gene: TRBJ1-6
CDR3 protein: CASSGPGQGNSPLHF

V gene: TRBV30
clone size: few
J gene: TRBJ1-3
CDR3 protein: CAWSVRGGSGNTIYF

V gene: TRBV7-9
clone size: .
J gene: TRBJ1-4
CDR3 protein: CASSLGDGGWEKLFF

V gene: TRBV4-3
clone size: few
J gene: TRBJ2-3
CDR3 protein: CASSQDLASGWDTQYF

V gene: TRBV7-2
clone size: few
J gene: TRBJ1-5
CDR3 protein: CASGTVNQPQHF

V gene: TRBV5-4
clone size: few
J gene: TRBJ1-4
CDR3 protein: CASSLSQLNEKLFF

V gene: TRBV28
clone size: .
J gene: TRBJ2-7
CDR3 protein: CASSSGTRLTYEQYF

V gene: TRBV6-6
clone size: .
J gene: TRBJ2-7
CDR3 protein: CASSSSFDYEQYF

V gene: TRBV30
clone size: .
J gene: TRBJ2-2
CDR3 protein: CAWRGNGGGELFF

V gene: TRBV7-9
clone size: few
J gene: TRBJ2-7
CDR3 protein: CASSSQGLYEQYF